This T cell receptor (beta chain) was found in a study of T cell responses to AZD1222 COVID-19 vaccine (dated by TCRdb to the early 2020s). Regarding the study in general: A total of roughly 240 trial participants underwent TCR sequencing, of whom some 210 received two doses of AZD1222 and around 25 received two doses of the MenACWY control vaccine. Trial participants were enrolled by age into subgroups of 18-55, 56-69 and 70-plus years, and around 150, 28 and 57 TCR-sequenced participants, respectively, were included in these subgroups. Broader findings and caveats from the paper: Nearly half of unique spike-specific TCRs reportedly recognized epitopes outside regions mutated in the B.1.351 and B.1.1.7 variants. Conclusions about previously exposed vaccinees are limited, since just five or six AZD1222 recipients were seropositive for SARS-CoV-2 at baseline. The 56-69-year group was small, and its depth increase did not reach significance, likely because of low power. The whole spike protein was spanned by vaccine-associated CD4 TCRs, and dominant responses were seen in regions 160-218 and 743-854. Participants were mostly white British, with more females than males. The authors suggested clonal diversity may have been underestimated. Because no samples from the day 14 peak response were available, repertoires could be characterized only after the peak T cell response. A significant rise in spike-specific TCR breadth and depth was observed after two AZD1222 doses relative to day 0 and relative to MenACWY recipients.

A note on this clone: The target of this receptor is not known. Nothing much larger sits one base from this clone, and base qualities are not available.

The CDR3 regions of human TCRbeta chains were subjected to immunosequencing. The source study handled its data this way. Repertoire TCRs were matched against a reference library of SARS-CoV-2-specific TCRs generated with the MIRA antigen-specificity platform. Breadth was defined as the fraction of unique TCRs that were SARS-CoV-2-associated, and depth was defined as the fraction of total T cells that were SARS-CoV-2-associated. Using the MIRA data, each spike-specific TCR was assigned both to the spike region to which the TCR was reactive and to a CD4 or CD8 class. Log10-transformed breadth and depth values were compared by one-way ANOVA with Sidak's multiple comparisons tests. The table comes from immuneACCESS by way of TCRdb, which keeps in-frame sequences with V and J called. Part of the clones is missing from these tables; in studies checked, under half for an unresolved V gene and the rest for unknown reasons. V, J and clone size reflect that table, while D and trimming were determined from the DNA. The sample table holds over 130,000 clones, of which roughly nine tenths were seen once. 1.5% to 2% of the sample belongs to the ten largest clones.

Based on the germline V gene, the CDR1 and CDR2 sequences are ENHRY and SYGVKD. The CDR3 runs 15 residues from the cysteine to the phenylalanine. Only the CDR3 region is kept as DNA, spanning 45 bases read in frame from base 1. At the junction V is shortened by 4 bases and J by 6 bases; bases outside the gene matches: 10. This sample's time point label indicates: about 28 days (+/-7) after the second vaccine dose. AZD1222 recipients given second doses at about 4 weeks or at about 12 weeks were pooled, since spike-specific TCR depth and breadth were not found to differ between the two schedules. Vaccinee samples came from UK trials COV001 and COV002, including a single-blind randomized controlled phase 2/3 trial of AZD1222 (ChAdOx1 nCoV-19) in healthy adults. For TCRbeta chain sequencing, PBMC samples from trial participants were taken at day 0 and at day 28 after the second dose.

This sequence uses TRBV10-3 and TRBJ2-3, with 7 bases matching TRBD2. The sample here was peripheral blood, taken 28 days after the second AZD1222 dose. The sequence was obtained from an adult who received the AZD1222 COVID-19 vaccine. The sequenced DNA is TGTGCCATCAGTGTTGGGGGAGGGACGGCGGATACGCAGTATTTT. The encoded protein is CAISVGGGTADTQYF.